This T cell receptor (beta chain) is from a study of control samples from healthy donors and cancer patients. The data were produced by immunoSEQ multiplex PCR, yet TCRdb's version contains in-frame clones alone and is incomplete. The sample contains more than 75,000 clones, 79% of which appear only once. Per the germline V gene, CDR1 is SGHRS and CDR2 is YFSETQ. Trimming removed 0 bases from V and 5 bases from J, with 15 bases in between. The CDR3 runs to 15 residues. The rearrangement links TRBV5-1 to TRBJ2-7; D is possibly TRBD1 (7 bases). The clonotype comes from a young woman in good health. The sample taken for sequencing was blood. CDR3 bases: TGCGCCAGCAGCTTGGAGCAGGGGGGTAAGGACGAGCAGTACTTC. Translated: CASSLEQGGKDEQYF. Supplemented by reference TRBV5-1 and TRBJ2-7, the full variable domain reads KAGVTQTPRYLIKTRGQQVTLSCSPISGHRSVSWYQQTPGQGLQFLFEYFSETQRNKGNFPGRFSGRQFSNSRSEMNVSTLELGDSALYLCASSLEQGGKDEQYFGPGTRLTVT.